One and the same sample provided the 11 T cell receptor beta chains below, sequenced in a study of radiation and T cells in renal cell carcinoma. Described time point: blood 4 weeks post-SBRT, at nephrectomy. Specified treatment: 15 Gy SBRT to primary tumor, nephrectomy 4 weeks later. Produced via immunoSEQ multiplex PCR; TCRdb's table is partial and in-frame only. The sample carries just under 150,000 clones, approximately 86% recorded once. Here the sequenced sample was blood, taken from a patient whose treatment included radiotherapy and nephrectomy. The receptors here all came from a woman in her fifties or sixties with renal cell carcinoma.

The gene calls are TRBV10-3 and TRBJ1-3; TRBD1 agrees at 8 bases. The V gene's germline CDR1 is ENHRY and CDR2 SYGVKD. V shed 3 bases and J 0 bases; nucleotides not matched to a gene: 7. This CDR3 is built from 17 residues. The CDR3 sequence is CAISDYGQGLSGNTIYF. In nucleotides, the CDR3 is TGTGCCATCAGTGATTACGGACAGGGACTCTCTGGAAACACCATATATTTT.

This clone was detected only once. V usage is TRBV4-1 and J usage is TRBJ2-7, with 7 nucleotides matching TRBD2. The V gene end was trimmed by 3 bases and the J gene end by 4 bases; junction bases not matched to a gene: 18. From germline, CDR1 is MGHRA and CDR2 YSYEKL. The length of the CDR3 is 18 residues. This CDR3 reads CASSQASGSGREVYEQYF. DNA for the CDR3: TGCGCCAGCAGCCAGGCCTCCGGCTCTGGACGGGAGGTATACGAGCAGTACTTC.

V is TRBV6-5 and J is TRBJ1-4; D possibly corresponds to TRBD1 (6 bases). The germline V and J ends were trimmed by 7 bases and 6 bases, with 18 bases remaining between them. The CDR3 length is 15 residues. Germline V gene lookup returns CDR1 MNHEY and CDR2 SVGAGI. CDR3 sequence reads: CASTPTLGGDEKLFF. As DNA, the CDR3 is TGTGCCAGCACTCCGACCTTAGGGGGGGATGAAAAACTGTTTTTT.

This chain joins TRBV7-2 and TRBJ1-1, with TRBD1 as a possible D gene (6 bases). The CDR3 is 13 amino acids. Trimming removed 4 bases at V and 4 bases at J, with 10 bases between. Germline CDR1 and CDR2: SGHTA and FQGNSA. CDR3 in amino acids: CASSSGVGTEAFF. CDR3 nucleotides: TGTGCCAGCAGCTCAGGGGTTGGCACTGAAGCTTTCTTT.

This chain connects TRBV30 to TRBJ1-2; 8 bases map to TRBD1. V trimming: 2 bases; J trimming: 7 bases; junction bases outside the gene matches: 6. There are 13 residues in the CDR3. Germline V lookup: CDR1 GTSNPN, CDR2 SVGIG (reference sequence). The CDR3 nucleotides are TGTGCCTGGAGTCTGGACAGGGTTGCTGGCTACACCTTC. As protein: CAWSLDRVAGYTF.

The gene calls are TRBV5-4 and TRBJ1-3, with D unclear. Germline CDR1 is SGHNT and CDR2 is YYREEE (reference sequence). CDR3 size: 15 residues. V lost 1 base and J lost 0, with 8 bases in between. CDR3 sequence (DNA): TGTGCCAGCAGCTTGATGGGAGACTCTGGAAACACCATATATTTT. Amino acid sequence: CASSLMGDSGNTIYF.

V usage is TRBV28 and J usage is TRBJ2-3; 12 bases line up with TRBD2. The V gene's germline CDR1 is MDHEN and CDR2 SYDVKM. The CDR3 sequence is 18 residues long. V was clipped by 5 bases and J by 1 base; unmatched bases: 10. CDR3 nucleotides: TGTGCCAGCAGTCCCGCGGGACTAGCGGGTGAGGGCACAGATACGCAGTATTTT. Its protein product is CASSPAGLAGEGTDTQYF.

This clone showed up just a few times. The rearrangement uses TRBV7-9 and TRBJ2-2; no clear D gene. With 3 bases removed from V and 1 base from J, the gap between germline ends came to 6 bases. The CDR3 contains 14 residues. The germline V gene encodes CDR1 SEHNR and CDR2 FQNEAQ (reference sequence). CDR3 in amino acids: CASSLRQNTGELFF. DNA for the CDR3: TGTGCCAGCAGCTTGCGGCAGAACACCGGGGAGCTGTTTTTT.

This clone appeared a few times. This chain joins TRBV5-1 and TRBJ1-4, with 10 bases lining up with TRBD1. The germline V gene has CDR1 SGHRS and CDR2 YFSETQ. V dropped 4 bases and J dropped 8; count of bases not matched to a gene: 14. There are 17 residues in the CDR3. This CDR3 reads CASSEGTGDGGGEKLFF. CDR3 nucleotide sequence: TGCGCCAGCAGCGAAGGGACAGGGGATGGTGGCGGGGAAAAACTGTTTTTT.

This sequence joins TRBV7-9 and TRBJ2-7, with D perhaps TRBD1 (5 bases). The germline V gene encodes CDR1 SEHNR and CDR2 FQNEAQ (reference sequence). The length of the CDR3 is 14 residues. Trimming pared 5 bases from V and 5 bases from J, leaving 16 bases between. CDR3 in amino acids: CASSPQGFQDEQYF. The CDR3 bases are TGTGCCAGCAGCCCCCAGGGATTCCAGGACGAGCAGTACTTC. The entire variable domain, with the rest obtained from reference TRBV7-9 and TRBJ2-7, is as follows: DTGVSQNPRHKITKRGQNVTFRCDPISEHNRLYWYRQTLGQGPEFLTYFQNEAQLEKSRLLSDRFSAERPKGSFSTLEIQRTEQGDSAMYLCASSPQGFQDEQYFGPGTRLTVT.

The rearrangement links TRBV4-2 to TRBJ1-1; TRBD1 agrees at 7 bases. The germline CDR1 and CDR2 sequences are LGHNA and YNFKEQ. This CDR3 has 18 residues. The V segment lost 1 base and the J segment 0 bases; nucleotides outside the gene matches: 11. DNA of the CDR3: TGTGCCAGCAGCCAAGGGCGGGGACAGAGTTACATGAACACTGAAGCTTTCTTT. Encoded protein: CASSQGRGQSYMNTEAFF.